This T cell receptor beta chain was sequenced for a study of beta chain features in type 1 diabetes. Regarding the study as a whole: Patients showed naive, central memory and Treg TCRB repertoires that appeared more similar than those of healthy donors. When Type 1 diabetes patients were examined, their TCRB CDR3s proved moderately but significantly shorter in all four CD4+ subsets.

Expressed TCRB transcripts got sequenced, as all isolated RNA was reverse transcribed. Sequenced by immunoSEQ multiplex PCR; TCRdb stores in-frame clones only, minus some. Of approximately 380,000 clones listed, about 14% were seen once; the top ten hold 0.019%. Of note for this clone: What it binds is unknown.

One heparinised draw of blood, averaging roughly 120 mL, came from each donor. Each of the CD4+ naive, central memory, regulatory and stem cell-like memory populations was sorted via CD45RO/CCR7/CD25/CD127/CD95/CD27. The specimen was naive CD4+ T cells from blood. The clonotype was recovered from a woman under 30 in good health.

CDR3 residues: CATSRDPTGTYSTDTQYF. CDR3 nucleotide sequence: TGTGCCACCAGCAGAGACCCGACAGGGACCTATAGCACAGATACGCAGTATTTT. This chain links TRBV15 with TRBJ2-3; 7 nucleotides agree with TRBD1. The CDR3 sequence is 18 residues long. V lost 0 bases to trimming and J lost 0 bases; unmatched junction nucleotides: 9. The germline V gene encodes CDR1 LNHNV and CDR2 YYDKDF (reference sequence).